This is a list of T cell receptor beta chains from one sample in a study of T cell responses to AZD1222 COVID-19 vaccine. Profiled with immunoSEQ multiplex PCR; TCRdb holds only in-frame clones, not every one. The table has over 110,000 clones, roughly 90% seen once. The sequences come from peripheral blood, collected on day 0 of AZD1222 vaccination. These receptor sequences come from an adult in good health. CDR3s include the opening cysteine and the closing phenylalanine or tryptophan. Each record gives: V gene, clone size, J gene, D gene, CDR3 protein, CDR3 DNA. The D gene is left open where the match is weak. Size values are once, few and many counts, or a class for expanded clones, and some rows have none.

V: TRBV4-1
size: .
J: TRBJ2-7
D: .
CDR3: CASSQGSGTATYEQYF
DNA: TGCGCCAGCAGCCAAGGCTCCGGGACTGCAACCTACGAGCAGTACTTC

V: TRBV7-9
size: .
J: TRBJ1-3
D: .
CDR3: CASSPQGFGNTIYF
DNA: TGTGCCAGCAGCCCCCAAGGGTTTGGAAACACCATATATTTT

V: TRBV5-1
size: .
J: TRBJ2-7
D: .
CDR3: CASSSYQPGQPAHYEQYF
DNA: TGCGCCAGCAGCTCATACCAACCTGGACAGCCCGCTCACTACGAGCAGTACTTC

V: TRBV5-1
size: .
J: TRBJ1-1
D: .
CDR3: CASSPGTANTEAFF
DNA: TGCGCCAGCAGCCCCGGGACGGCGAACACTGAAGCTTTCTTT

V: TRBV7-3
size: once
J: TRBJ2-1
D: .
CDR3: CASSLVEGNEQFF
DNA: TGTGCCAGCAGCTTAGTTGAGGGAAATGAGCAGTTCTTC

V: TRBV24-1
size: .
J: TRBJ2-6
D: TRBD2
CDR3: CATSDSRTSGRAGANVLTF
DNA: TGTGCCACCAGTGATTCGCGGACTAGCGGGAGAGCTGGGGCCAACGTCCTGACTTTC

V: TRBV30
size: .
J: TRBJ2-4
D: TRBD2
CDR3: CAWKVSREGSGKNIQYF
DNA: TGTGCCTGGAAAGTCTCGCGGGAGGGCTCGGGCAAAAACATTCAGTACTTC

V: TRBV5-1
size: once
J: TRBJ1-1
D: TRBD1
CDR3: CASSWTGIPEAFF
DNA: TGCGCCAGCAGCTGGACAGGAATCCCTGAAGCTTTCTTT

V: TRBV28
size: once
J: TRBJ1-2
D: .
CDR3: CASSFTNNYGYTF
DNA: TGTGCCAGCAGTTTTACAAATAACTATGGCTACACCTTC

V: TRBV3-1/TRBV3-2
size: .
J: TRBJ2-7
D: .
CDR3: CASSQDSYEQYF
DNA: TGTGCCAGCAGCCAAGATTCCTACGAGCAGTACTTC

V: TRBV7-2
size: .
J: TRBJ1-5
D: TRBD1
CDR3: CASSSQGARNQPQHF
DNA: TGTGCCAGCAGCTCCCAGGGGGCAAGGAATCAGCCCCAGCATTTT

V: TRBV5-5
size: .
J: TRBJ2-3
D: TRBD1
CDR3: CASSSPGTDSTDTQYF
DNA: TGTGCCAGCAGTTCACCGGGGACAGATAGCACAGATACGCAGTATTTT

V: TRBV28
size: once
J: TRBJ1-3
D: .
CDR3: CASMLAAGNTIYF
DNA: TGTGCCAGCATGTTGGCCGCTGGAAACACCATATATTTT

V: TRBV27
size: .
J: TRBJ1-1
D: .
CDR3: CASSLPGHFEAFF
DNA: TGTGCCAGCAGTTTACCCGGACACTTTGAAGCTTTCTTT

V: TRBV30
size: .
J: TRBJ1-3
D: .
CDR3: CAWSLGGTGRGNTIYF
DNA: TGTGCCTGGAGTCTTGGGGGTACAGGGAGAGGAAACACCATATATTTT

V: TRBV5-5
size: .
J: TRBJ2-5
D: .
CDR3: CASSLRGVETQYF
DNA: TGTGCCAGCAGCTTGCGAGGGGTTGAGACCCAGTACTTC

V: TRBV2
size: .
J: TRBJ1-5
D: TRBD1
CDR3: CASSEAGTWTGRDQPQHF
DNA: TGTGCCAGCAGTGAGGCTGGCACCTGGACAGGACGGGATCAGCCCCAGCATTTT

V: TRBV9
size: .
J: TRBJ2-7
D: TRBD2
CDR3: CASSEGPGLAGYEQYF
DNA: TGTGCCAGCAGCGAGGGCCCTGGACTAGCGGGATACGAGCAGTACTTC

V: TRBV2
size: .
J: TRBJ1-5
D: TRBD1
CDR3: CASSDPTGVDVWPQHF
DNA: TGTGCCAGCAGTGACCCGACAGGGGTCGATGTCTGGCCCCAGCATTTT

V: TRBV27
size: .
J: TRBJ2-7
D: .
CDR3: CASSRMVAATLYEQYF
DNA: TGTGCCAGCAGTCGGATGGTAGCGGCCACGTTGTACGAGCAGTACTTC

V: TRBV11-1
size: .
J: TRBJ2-7
D: .
CDR3: CASGEGPSHEQYF
DNA: TGTGCCAGCGGAGAAGGACCTTCCCACGAGCAGTACTTC

V: TRBV9
size: .
J: TRBJ1-2
D: .
CDR3: CASSLNAGHNYGYTF
DNA: TGTGCCAGCAGCCTAAATGCAGGGCATAACTATGGCTACACCTTC

V: TRBV9
size: .
J: TRBJ1-1
D: TRBD1
CDR3: CASSGSTGVGTEAFF
DNA: TGTGCCAGCAGCGGATCTACAGGGGTAGGGACTGAAGCTTTCTTT

V: TRBV12-3/TRBV12-4
size: once
J: TRBJ2-7
D: .
CDR3: CASSTGPSREQYF
DNA: TGTGCCAGCAGTACGGGACCGAGTCGCGAGCAGTACTTC

V: TRBV19
size: .
J: TRBJ2-1
D: TRBD2
CDR3: CASSIDTAGGPNEQFF
DNA: TGTGCCAGTAGTATAGATACCGCGGGAGGGCCTAACGAGCAGTTCTTC

V: TRBV9
size: .
J: TRBJ2-2
D: .
CDR3: CASSDRPKEVTGELFF
DNA: TGTGCCAGCAGCGATCGACCGAAGGAGGTCACCGGGGAGCTGTTTTTT

V: TRBV7-6
size: .
J: TRBJ2-1
D: TRBD2
CDR3: CASSPPGGANNEQFF
DNA: TGTGCCAGCAGCCCCCCGGGGGGAGCGAACAATGAGCAGTTCTTC

V: TRBV10-2
size: .
J: TRBJ1-4
D: .
CDR3: CASSETATNEKLFF
DNA: TGCGCCAGCAGTGAGACAGCAACTAATGAAAAACTGTTTTTT

V: TRBV15
size: once
J: TRBJ2-5
D: .
CDR3: CATSRDPAPQETQYF
DNA: TGTGCCACCAGCAGAGATCCCGCCCCGCAAGAGACCCAGTACTTC

V: TRBV3-1/TRBV3-2
size: .
J: TRBJ1-6
D: .
CDR3: CASSQKGLNSPLHF
DNA: TGTGCCAGCAGCCAAAAGGGACTTAATTCACCCCTCCACTTT

V: TRBV30
size: .
J: TRBJ2-3
D: .
CDR3: CAWSEWSTDTQYF
DNA: TGTGCCTGGAGTGAATGGAGCACAGATACGCAGTATTTT

V: TRBV6-5
size: .
J: TRBJ2-7
D: TRBD1
CDR3: CASSLYRGYEQYF
DNA: TGTGCCAGCAGTTTATACAGGGGCTACGAGCAGTACTTC

V: TRBV5-5
size: .
J: TRBJ2-7
D: .
CDR3: CASRPRAETYEQYF
DNA: TGTGCCAGCAGACCCCGCGCAGAAACCTACGAGCAGTACTTC

V: TRBV5-1
size: .
J: TRBJ1-4
D: .
CDR3: CASSGSAATNEKLFF
DNA: TGCGCCAGCAGCGGCAGCGCTGCAACTAATGAAAAACTGTTTTTT

V: TRBV28
size: .
J: TRBJ1-2
D: TRBD1
CDR3: CASSSYRGSWYGYTF
DNA: TGTGCCAGCAGTTCATACAGGGGGTCTTGGTATGGCTACACCTTC

V: TRBV5-1
size: .
J: TRBJ2-1
D: .
CDR3: CASSLAPRESGNEQFF
DNA: TGCGCCAGCAGCCTGGCCCCACGGGAAAGTGGTAATGAGCAGTTCTTC

V: TRBV7-9
size: .
J: TRBJ2-7
D: TRBD1
CDR3: CASSFGGTGESYEQYF
DNA: TGTGCCAGCAGCTTTGGGGGGACAGGGGAATCCTACGAGCAGTACTTC

V: TRBV19
size: .
J: TRBJ1-2
D: .
CDR3: CASSRTYNYGYTF
DNA: TGTGCCAGTAGCAGGACCTATAACTATGGCTACACCTTC

V: TRBV10-1
size: few
J: TRBJ2-3
D: .
CDR3: CASSSEQGPGADTQYF
DNA: TGCGCCAGCAGCTCCGAACAGGGGCCGGGGGCAGATACGCAGTATTTT